These T cell receptor beta chains were read from a single sample in a study of shared clonotypes between healthy human individuals. Produced via immunoSEQ multiplex PCR; TCRdb's table is partial and in-frame only. This sample yields about 1.1 million clones, of which 75% to 80% are seen a single time; more than 0.5% belongs to the top ten. The specimen sequenced was memory CD4+ T cells from PBMCs. The origin of the receptors is a man aged 18-30 years in good health. Some clones in this sample may be carry-over from other donors' samples. Each CDR3 is given with its conserved first and last residue. D genes are given only for firm matches. Rows give clone size only sometimes, using once, few, many, or a class for an expanded clone.

v_call: TRBV2
d_call: .
clone_size: .
j_call: TRBJ1-5
cdr3_nt: TGTGCCAGCAGTGGGAGCCGGGGAGAAGGCAATCAGCCCCAGCATTTT
cdr3_aa: CASSGSRGEGNQPQHF

v_call: TRBV18
d_call: .
clone_size: .
j_call: TRBJ1-1
cdr3_nt: TGTGCCAGCTCACCATCGCTAGGGCCACAGAACACTGAAGCTTTCTTT
cdr3_aa: CASSPSLGPQNTEAFF

v_call: TRBV18
d_call: .
clone_size: .
j_call: TRBJ2-7
cdr3_nt: TGTGCCAGCTCACCACTGTGGGAGTCCGAGCAGTACTTC
cdr3_aa: CASSPLWESEQYF

v_call: TRBV5-4
d_call: TRBD1
clone_size: few
j_call: TRBJ2-7
cdr3_nt: TGTGCCAGCAGCTTTCCGGGACAGGGATCCTACGAGCAGTACTTC
cdr3_aa: CASSFPGQGSYEQYF

v_call: TRBV11-1
d_call: TRBD1
clone_size: few
j_call: TRBJ2-7
cdr3_nt: TGTGCCAGCAGCTCAGGGGGCCCGAGCTCCTACGAGCAGTACTTC
cdr3_aa: CASSSGGPSSYEQYF

v_call: TRBV29-1
d_call: .
clone_size: .
j_call: TRBJ1-2
cdr3_nt: TGCAGCGTGGCCTATGGGTCCGCTGGTAACTATGGCTACACCTTC
cdr3_aa: CSVAYGSAGNYGYTF

v_call: TRBV27
d_call: .
clone_size: many
j_call: TRBJ2-2
cdr3_nt: TGTGCCAGCAGCCGACCGGGACAGAACACCGGGGAGCTGTTTTTT
cdr3_aa: CASSRPGQNTGELFF

v_call: TRBV14
d_call: .
clone_size: .
j_call: TRBJ2-1
cdr3_nt: TGTGCCAGCAGCCAAGATATACAGGCCTACAATGAGCAGTTCTTC
cdr3_aa: CASSQDIQAYNEQFF

v_call: TRBV7-2
d_call: .
clone_size: .
j_call: TRBJ2-7
cdr3_nt: TGTGCCAGCAGCGTTGGGCTAGCCTACGAGCAGTACTTC
cdr3_aa: CASSVGLAYEQYF

v_call: TRBV28
d_call: .
clone_size: .
j_call: TRBJ1-3
cdr3_nt: TGTGCCAGTTACAGGGCCTCTGGAAACACCATATATTTT
cdr3_aa: CASYRASGNTIYF